The present TCR beta chain was sequenced within a study of shared clonotypes between healthy human individuals. Study-wide background: CD8 memory received one plate per donor, CD8 naive two, CD4 memory three and CD4 naive three.

Germline V CDR1 and CDR2: WNHNN, SYGVQD (reference sequence). The CDR3 has 16 residues. Trimming took 8 bases from V and 6 from J; bases not matched to a gene: 14. An even split of each subset's genomic DNA across several immunoSEQ plates was performed. Study processing details: As immunoSEQ supplied junction-only sequences (without quality scores), filtering differed. The repertoire was sequenced with immunoSEQ multiplex PCR; TCRdb's copy has only in-frame clones and lacks some. For V, J and clone size, that table is used; D and trimming come from the DNA. The sample has over a million clones; around 97% are singletons. Study-level findings and limits: Memory subsets had estimated richness that was generally smaller than that of naive subsets.

Regarding this clone: No antigen is known for it.

This clonotype originated in a man aged 25-45 years in good health. This chain joins TRBV10-1 and TRBJ2-2, with 8 bases lining up with TRBD2. The sample consisted of naive CD4+ T cells sorted from blood. Subset of the sample: CD45RA+ positively selected. The CDR3 sequence: CASGTGRAEGAGELFF. As DNA, the CDR3 is TGCGCCAGCGGTACCGGGAGGGCAGAAGGGGCCGGGGAGCTGTTTTTT.